Listed here are 26 T cell receptor beta chains from one sample, sequenced in a study of molecular identifiers for immune sequencing clone quantification. TCRdb re-derived calls from the PCR reads in MiXCR, one entry per CDR3 protein. The sample yields around 40,000 distinct CDR3 sequences, over 15% seen once. The sample comprised naive CD8+ T cells from blood, with Jurkat cell RNA spiked in. As to subset: FACS-sorted CD8+CD4-CCR7+CD45RA+ naive T cells. The receptors stem from a human donor in good health. Some libraries in this study had Jurkat cell RNA spiked in.

A note on this clonotype: This could be a read error, since a much larger clone is one nucleotide away. V gene TRBV6-1 combines with J gene TRBJ1-1; 7 bases fit TRBD1. The CDR3 loop spans 15 amino acids. V dropped 4 bases and J dropped 1; count of bases not matched to a gene: 6. Germline V lookup: CDR1 MNHNS, CDR2 SASEGT. The CDR3 region has the DNA TGTGCCAGCAGTGTCCGGGACAGCTCGAACACTGAAGCTTTCTTT. Translation: CASSVRDSSNTEAFF.

This clonotype came up many times. This sequence joins TRBV4-1 and TRBJ1-3; D gene unclear. The V end lost 2 bases, the J end lost 1 base, and 6 bases lay between the germline ends. This CDR3 has 14 amino acids. Per the germline V gene, CDR1 is MGHRA and CDR2 is YSYEKL. This CDR3 is CASSQWGSGNTIYF. The CDR3 nucleotides are TGCGCCAGCAGCCAATGGGGATCTGGAAACACCATATATTTT.

Ten or more counts support this clonotype. The chain joins TRBV24-1 to TRBJ1-2, with a possible D match to TRBD1 (5 bases). V lost 4 bases and J 4 bases, leaving 9 bases between the germline ends. The CDR3 is made up of 13 amino acids. Germline V lookup: CDR1 KGHDR, CDR2 SFDVKD. CDR3 region: CATSESGTYGYTF. In DNA form, the CDR3 reads TGTGCCACCAGTGAGTCGGGGACCTATGGCTACACCTTC.

This clonotype is medium-sized by share. The chain joins TRBV28 to TRBJ2-2; a weak D match, TRBD1 (6 bases). From germline, CDR1 is MDHEN and CDR2 SYDVKM. V lost 5 bases and J 5 bases, leaving 9 bases between the germline ends. The CDR3 spans 13 residues. Written as DNA, the CDR3 is TGTGCCAGCAGTCTAGGGGGAACCGGGGAGCTGTTTTTT. This sequence encodes CASSLGGTGELFF.

This clonotype was counted many times. J is TRBJ2-5 and V is TRBV12-3 or TRBV12-4, with D uncertain. The V gene lost 6 bases and the J gene lost 1 base, with 12 bases spanning the gap. The CDR3 contains 14 residues. The CDR3 is CASSPDRAQETQYF. CDR3 DNA sequence: TGTGCCAGCAGCCCCGACCGGGCCCAAGAGACCCAGTACTTC.

This clonotype was counted ten times or more. The J gene is TRBJ1-4, the V gene TRBV2; a weak D match, TRBD1 (5 bases). Trimming removed 7 bases from V and 3 bases from J, with 15 bases in between. Germline V CDR1 and CDR2: SNHLY, FYNNEI. This CDR3 region has 15 residues. CDR3 loop: CASMESSGPNEKLFF. The CDR3, as DNA: TGTGCCAGCATGGAGAGTTCGGGACCTAATGAAAAACTGTTTTTT.

This clonotype was seen many times. This chain joins TRBV7-9 and TRBJ2-7; a possible D gene is TRBD1 (5 bases). The CDR3 spans 12 residues. CDR1 and CDR2 from the germline V gene are SEHNR and FQNEAQ (reference sequence). V shed 6 bases and J shed 7 bases, with 13 bases lying between them. The CDR3: CASRSGSEEQYF. The CDR3 DNA is TGTGCCAGCAGGTCAGGGTCTGAAGAGCAGTACTTC. Full variable domain (rest looked up from reference TRBV7-9 and TRBJ2-7): DTGVSQNPRHKITKRGQNVTFRCDPISEHNRLYWYRQTLGQGPEFLTYFQNEAQLEKSRLLSDRFSAERPKGSFSTLEIQRTEQGDSAMYLCASRSGSEEQYFGPGTRLTVT.

This clonotype showed up many times. The chain combines TRBV4-1 with TRBJ2-3; 7 positions match TRBD2. V dropped 4 bases and J dropped 4; count of bases not matched to a gene: 14. Germline V lookup: CDR1 MGHRA, CDR2 YSYEKL. The CDR3 has 17 amino acids. The CDR3 loop reads CASSLGGTTGVADTQYF. The CDR3 DNA reads as TGCGCCAGCAGCCTCGGCGGGACTACCGGAGTCGCAGATACGCAGTATTTT.

This clonotype has a count of ten or more. The V and J genes are TRBV25-1 and TRBJ2-5; D is unclear. The CDR3 covers 13 residues. Trimming left V 3 bases short and J 3 bases short, with 8 bases between. Looked up from germline, CDR1 is MGHDK and CDR2 is SYGVNS. CDR3 sequence: CASSDGAKETQYF. The DNA for the CDR3 is TGTGCCAGCAGTGATGGTGCCAAAGAGACCCAGTACTTC.

This clonotype was recorded many times. The V call is TRBV19, the J call TRBJ2-5, with a possible D match to TRBD2 (6 bases). The V end was cut by 5 bases, the J end by 5 bases, with 15 bases between. CDR3 length: 14 amino acids. Germline V CDR1 and CDR2: LNHDA, SQIVND (reference sequence). CDR3 protein: CASSSFGGVETQYF. The CDR3 DNA reads as TGTGCCAGTAGTTCCTTTGGAGGGGTGGAGACCCAGTACTTC.

This clonotype was recorded at least ten times. The chain is built from TRBV27 and TRBJ2-5; 8 positions agree with TRBD1. Germline V gene data show CDR1 as MNHEY and CDR2 as SMNVEV (reference sequence). V was pared by 7 bases and J by 2 bases, with 3 bases of the junction left unmatched. This CDR3 spans 13 amino acids. CDR3 nucleotide sequence: TGTGCCAGCAAAAACAGGGGGCAAGAGACCCAGTACTTC. It is translated as CASKNRGQETQYF.

This clonotype was detected many times. The rearrangement links TRBV5-5 to TRBJ2-3; no firm D call. The CDR3 spans 17 residues. The V gene lost 1 base and the J gene lost 4 bases, with 19 bases spanning the gap. Germline CDR1 and CDR2: SGHKS and YYEKEE (reference sequence). This CDR3 is CASSLFLPPNQPDTQYF. The CDR3 DNA follows: TGTGCCAGCAGCTTGTTTCTTCCCCCGAACCAGCCAGATACGCAGTATTTT.

At least ten counts were recorded for this clonotype. CDR3 residues: CASSFQGRGQETQYF. CDR3 DNA sequence: TGTGCCAGCAGCTTTCAGGGAAGGGGTCAAGAGACCCAGTACTTC. The chain combines TRBV5-6 with TRBJ2-5; the D gene is possibly TRBD1 (5 bases). The V end was cut by 2 bases, the J end by 2 bases, with 13 bases between. This CDR3 has 15 residues. From germline, CDR1 is SGHDT and CDR2 YYEEEE.

This clonotype was found many times. This sequence joins TRBV4-1 and TRBJ2-3, with a possible D match to TRBD2 (6 bases). The V gene's germline CDR1 is MGHRA and CDR2 YSYEKL. Trimming pared 1 base from V and 0 bases from J, leaving 14 bases between. The CDR3 has 17 residues. The CDR3 coding sequence is TGCGCCAGCAGCCAAGTGGCGGGGACGGTGAGCACAGATACGCAGTATTTT. This sequence encodes CASSQVAGTVSTDTQYF.

This clonotype was seen at least ten times. This chain uses TRBV27 with TRBJ2-7; 14 bases agree with TRBD2. J lost 6 bases, V lost 5 bases, and 6 bases had no gene match. The CDR3 contains 15 residues. Per germline, CDR1 MNHEY and CDR2 SMNVEV (reference sequence). The CDR3 region is CASSPGTSGSLEQYF. In DNA form, the CDR3 reads TGTGCCAGCAGTCCCGGGACTAGCGGGAGCCTCGAGCAGTACTTC.

In its sample, this clonotype was seen once. The CDR3 nucleotides read TGCGCCAGCAGCCAAGGCCCGGGACAGGGGGACGAGCAGTACTTC. It codes for CASSQGPGQGDEQYF. The V gene is TRBV4-3, the J gene TRBJ2-7; the match to TRBD1 covers 11 bases. V was clipped by 1 base and J by 5 bases; unmatched bases: 4. The CDR3 is made up of 15 amino acids. Germline CDR1 LGHNA, CDR2 YSLEER.

V usage is TRBV6-5 and J usage is TRBJ1-1; no clear D. The germline CDR1 and CDR2 sequences are MNHEY and SVGAGI. V lost 5 bases, J lost 1 base, and 11 bases lay in between. The CDR3 consists of 14 residues. The CDR3 bases are TGTGCCAGCAGTACCGGGATTCAGAACACTGAAGCTTTCTTT. It is translated as CASSTGIQNTEAFF.

In regard to this clonotype: A read error may explain this, as a much larger clone is one base away. The chain is built from TRBV11-2 and TRBJ2-7; D ambiguous. CDR3 size: 14 residues. The germline V gene has CDR1 SGHAT and CDR2 FQNNGV. The CDR3 spells CAGSLGSGSYEQYF. Written as DNA, the CDR3 is TGTGCCGGCAGCCTTGGTTCCGGCTCCTACGAGCAGTACTTC.

This clonotype was seen repeatedly, ten times or more. V gene TRBV9 combines with J gene TRBJ2-3; 12 bases match TRBD2. This CDR3 contains 18 residues. Germline V lookup: CDR1 SGDLS, CDR2 YYNGEE. The V gene end was trimmed by 1 base and the J gene end by 2 bases; junction bases not matched to a gene: 8. CDR3 loop: CASSVSMTSGGYTDTQYF. The CDR3 bases are TGTGCCAGCAGCGTATCCATGACTAGCGGGGGATACACAGATACGCAGTATTTT.

The chain carries TRBV11-2 and TRBJ2-5, with 9 bases identical to TRBD1. Trimming took 4 bases from V and 3 from J; bases not matched to a gene: 3. The germline V gene has CDR1 SGHAT and CDR2 FQNNGV. The CDR3 is 14 residues long. CDR3 residues: CASSWTGAEETQYF. The CDR3 nucleotides are TGTGCCAGCAGCTGGACAGGGGCCGAAGAGACCCAGTACTTC. The full variable domain, in which reference TRBV11-2 and TRBJ2-5 provide the parts outside the CDR3, is EAGVAQSPRYKIIEKRQSVAFWCNPISGHATLYWYQQILGQGPKLLIQFQNNGVVDDSQLPKDRFSAERLKGVDSTLKIQPAKLEDSAVYLCASSWTGAEETQYFGPGTRLLVL.

There are many counts of this clonotype. This chain uses TRBV12-5 with TRBJ1-1, with D maybe TRBD1 (6 bases). The germline V and J ends were trimmed by 5 bases and 9 bases, with 13 bases remaining between them. The CDR3 is 12 residues long. Germline V CDR1 and CDR2: LGHNT, FRNRAP. CDR3: CASGPGTTQAFF. The CDR3 DNA reads as TGTGCTAGTGGTCCGGGGACAACTCAAGCTTTCTTT.

The count of this clonotype is one. The chain employs TRBV7-9 and TRBJ2-3, with a tentative D call TRBD2 (6 bases). V lost 5 bases and J lost 5, with 14 bases in between. Germline loops: CDR1 SEHNR, CDR2 FQNEAQ (reference sequence). CDR3 length equals 14 residues. DNA for the CDR3: TGTGCCAGCAGCAAGACTAGTTCAGAAGATACGCAGTATTTT. It is translated as CASSKTSSEDTQYF.

Worth noting for this clonotype: This may be a read error, as it is one base from a much larger clone. This chain links TRBV4-2 with TRBJ2-7; D not certain. This CDR3 region has 13 residues. Per germline, CDR1 LGHNA and CDR2 YNFKEQ. Trimming shortened V by 2 bases and J by 3 bases, and 8 bases separated the two germline ends. The CDR3 loop reads CASSQIDGYEQYF. DNA for the CDR3: TGTGCCAGCAGCCAAATCGACGGCTACGAGCAGTACTTC.

This clonotype has ten or more counts. This chain uses TRBV28 with TRBJ2-5; possibly TRBD1 or TRBD2 for D (6 bases each). V lost 6 bases and J 7 bases, leaving 18 bases between the germline ends. The CDR3 length is 14 residues. Germline values: CDR1 MDHEN, CDR2 SYDVKM. The CDR3 region has the DNA TGTGCCAGCAGCCCTCCGGGGGCGTATGGGACCCAGTACTTC. Translation gives CASSPPGAYGTQYF.

This clonotype was observed many times. This chain uses TRBV15 with TRBJ2-3; 9 nucleotides match TRBD1. Per germline, CDR1 LNHNV and CDR2 YYDKDF (reference sequence). The length of the CDR3 is 18 residues. Losses at the gene ends were 8 bases for V and 0 bases for J; bases not matched to a gene: 15. DNA of the CDR3: TGTGCCACCGTACCGGACAGGGGCCGCCAGCCTAGCACAGATACGCAGTATTTT. This encodes CATVPDRGRQPSTDTQYF. Full variable domain (outside the CDR3, taken from reference TRBV15 and TRBJ2-3): DAMVIQNPRYQVTQFGKPVTLSCSQTLNHNVMYWYQQKSSQAPKLLFHYYDKDFNNEADTPDNFQSRRPNTSFCFLDIRSPGLGDTAMYLCATVPDRGRQPSTDTQYFGPGTRLTVL.

In the case of this clonotype: The junction does not match germline at one end; this may be a read error. CDR3 nucleotides: TGTGCCCGGAGTACGGGCAGAAGCTCCTACGAGCGGTACTTC. Its protein product is CARSTGRSSYERYF. The V gene is TRBV30, the J gene TRBJ2-7, with unresolved D. The CDR3 covers 14 residues. CDR1 and CDR2 (germline): GTSNPN, SVGIG (reference sequence).